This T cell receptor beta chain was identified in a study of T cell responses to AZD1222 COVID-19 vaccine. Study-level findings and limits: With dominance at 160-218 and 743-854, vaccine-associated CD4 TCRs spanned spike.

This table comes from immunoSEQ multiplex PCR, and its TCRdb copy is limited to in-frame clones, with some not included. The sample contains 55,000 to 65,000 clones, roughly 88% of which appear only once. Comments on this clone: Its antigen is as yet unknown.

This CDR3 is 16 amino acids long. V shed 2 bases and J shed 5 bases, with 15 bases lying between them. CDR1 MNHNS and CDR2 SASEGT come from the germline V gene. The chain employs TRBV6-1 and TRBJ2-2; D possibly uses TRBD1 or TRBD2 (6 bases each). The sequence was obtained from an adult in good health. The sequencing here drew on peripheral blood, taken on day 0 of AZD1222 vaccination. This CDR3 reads CASSESRGPGTGELFF. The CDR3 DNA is TGTGCCAGCAGTGAATCTCGGGGGCCAGGGACCGGGGAGCTGTTTTTT.